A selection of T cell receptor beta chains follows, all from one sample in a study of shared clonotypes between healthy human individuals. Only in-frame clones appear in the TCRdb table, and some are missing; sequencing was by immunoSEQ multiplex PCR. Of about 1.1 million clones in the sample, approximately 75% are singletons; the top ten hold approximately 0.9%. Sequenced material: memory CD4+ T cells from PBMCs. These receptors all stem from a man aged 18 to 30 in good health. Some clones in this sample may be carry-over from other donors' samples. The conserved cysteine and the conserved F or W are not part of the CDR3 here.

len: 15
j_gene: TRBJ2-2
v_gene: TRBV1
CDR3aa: TSSQDRLASGTGELF

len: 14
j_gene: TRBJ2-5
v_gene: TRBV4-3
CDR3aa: ASSQAWGQARETQY

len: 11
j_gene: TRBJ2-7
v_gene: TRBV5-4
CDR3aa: ASSLDPIYEQY

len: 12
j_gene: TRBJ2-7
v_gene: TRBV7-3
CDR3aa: ASSPRWSSYEQY

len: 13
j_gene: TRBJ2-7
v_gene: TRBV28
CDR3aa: ASSSAGQGSHEQY

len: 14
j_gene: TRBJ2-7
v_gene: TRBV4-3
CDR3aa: ASSRLADTTTYEQY

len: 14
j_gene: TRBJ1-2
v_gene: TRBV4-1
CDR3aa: ASSQQPGHQQYGYT

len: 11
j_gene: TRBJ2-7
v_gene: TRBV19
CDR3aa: AKQRTSPSEQY

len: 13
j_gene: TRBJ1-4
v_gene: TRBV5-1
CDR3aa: ASSLSQQGNEKLF

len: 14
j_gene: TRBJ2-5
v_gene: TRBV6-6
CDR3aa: ASSYLSGGTQETQY

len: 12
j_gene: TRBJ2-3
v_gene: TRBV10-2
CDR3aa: ASKTTGYTDTQY

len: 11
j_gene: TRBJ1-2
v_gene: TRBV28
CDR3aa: ASTPSRNYGYT

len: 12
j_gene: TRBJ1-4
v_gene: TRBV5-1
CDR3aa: ASSLVSSEEKLF

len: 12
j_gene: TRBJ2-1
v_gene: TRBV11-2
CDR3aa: ASSLGSSHNEQF

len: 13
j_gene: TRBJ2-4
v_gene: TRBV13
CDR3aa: ASSLGQRGKNIQY

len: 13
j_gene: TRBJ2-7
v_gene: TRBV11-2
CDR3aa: ASRRTSGHSYEQY

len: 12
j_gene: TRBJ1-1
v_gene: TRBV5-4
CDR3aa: ASRRTGGSTEAF

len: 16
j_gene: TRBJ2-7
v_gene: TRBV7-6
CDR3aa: ASSLGSVAGALIDEQY

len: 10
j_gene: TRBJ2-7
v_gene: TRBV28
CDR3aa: ASSPLLYEQY

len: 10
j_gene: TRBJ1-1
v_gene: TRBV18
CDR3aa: ASSPRDRGTF

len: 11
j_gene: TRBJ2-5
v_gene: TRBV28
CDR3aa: ASSLRGAGTQY

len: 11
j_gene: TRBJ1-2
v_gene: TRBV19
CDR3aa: ASSLTGSYGYT

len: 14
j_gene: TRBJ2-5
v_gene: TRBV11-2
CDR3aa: ASGLEAGRSSETQY

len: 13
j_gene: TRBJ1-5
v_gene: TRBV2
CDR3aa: ASSVTGGGGDPQH

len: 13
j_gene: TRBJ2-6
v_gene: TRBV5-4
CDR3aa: ASSLTGSGANVPT

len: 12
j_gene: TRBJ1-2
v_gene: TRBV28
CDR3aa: ASSPPGGWYGYT

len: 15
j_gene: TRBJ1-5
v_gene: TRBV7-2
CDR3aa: ASSSRWGPEGDQPQH

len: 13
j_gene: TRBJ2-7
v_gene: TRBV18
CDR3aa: ASSPRQGSHYEQY

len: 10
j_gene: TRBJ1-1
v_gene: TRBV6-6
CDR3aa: ASSYSGGEAF

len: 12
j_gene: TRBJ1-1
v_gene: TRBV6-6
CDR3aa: ASRFEGTNTEAF

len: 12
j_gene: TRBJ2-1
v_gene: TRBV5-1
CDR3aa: ASSPPGSYNEQF

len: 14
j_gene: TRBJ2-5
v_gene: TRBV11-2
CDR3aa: ASSPRLAGGWETQY

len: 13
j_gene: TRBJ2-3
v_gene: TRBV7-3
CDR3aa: ASSSSSGPTDTQY

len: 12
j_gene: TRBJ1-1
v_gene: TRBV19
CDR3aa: ASSNKGGNTEAF

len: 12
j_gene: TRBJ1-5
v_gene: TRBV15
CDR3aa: ATSREITDQPQH